This T cell receptor beta chain stems from a study of response to subunit inactivated influenza vaccine. Study findings and constraints: Researchers suggested that each seasonal influenza vaccination recruits few new T cells.

Germline loops: CDR1 DFQATT, CDR2 SNEGSKA (reference sequence). V was shortened by 7 bases and J by 3 bases, with 8 bases between the two germline ends. The length of the CDR3 is 11 residues. TCRdb ran MiXCR on the RT-PCR reads and lists one entry per CDR3 protein. This table holds hundreds of thousands of distinct CDR3 sequences, approximately 7.1% found once. Points on this clonotype: Its cognate antigen is unknown.

V usage is TRBV20-1 and J usage is TRBJ2-3; D could derive from TRBD1 or TRBD2 (5 bases each). This specimen consisted of PBMCs from blood, obtained roughly 24 months after vaccination. The TCR comes from a man aged 50 to 69 who received an inactivated influenza vaccine. This chain's CDR3 is CSGGGTDTQYF. CDR3 nucleotides: TGCAGTGGTGGGGGAACAGATACGCAGTATTTT.